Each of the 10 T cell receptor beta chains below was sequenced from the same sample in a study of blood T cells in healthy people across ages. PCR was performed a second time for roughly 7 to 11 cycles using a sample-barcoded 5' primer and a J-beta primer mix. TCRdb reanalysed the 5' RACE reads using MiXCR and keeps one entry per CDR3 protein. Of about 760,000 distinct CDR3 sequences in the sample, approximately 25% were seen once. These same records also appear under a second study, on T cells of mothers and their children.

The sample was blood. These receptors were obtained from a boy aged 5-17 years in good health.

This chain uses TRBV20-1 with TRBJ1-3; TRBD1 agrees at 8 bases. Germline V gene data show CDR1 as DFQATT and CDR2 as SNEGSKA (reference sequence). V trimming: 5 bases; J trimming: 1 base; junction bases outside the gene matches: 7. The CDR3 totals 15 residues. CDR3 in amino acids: CSALTGESSGNTIYF. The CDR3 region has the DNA TGCAGTGCTTTGACAGGGGAGAGTTCTGGAAACACCATATATTTT.

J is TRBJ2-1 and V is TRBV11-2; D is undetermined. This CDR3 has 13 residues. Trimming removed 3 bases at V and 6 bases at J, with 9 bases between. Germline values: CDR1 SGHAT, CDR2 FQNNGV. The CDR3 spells CASSFSPGNEQFF. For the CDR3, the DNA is TGTGCCAGCAGCTTTTCTCCGGGCAATGAGCAGTTCTTC.

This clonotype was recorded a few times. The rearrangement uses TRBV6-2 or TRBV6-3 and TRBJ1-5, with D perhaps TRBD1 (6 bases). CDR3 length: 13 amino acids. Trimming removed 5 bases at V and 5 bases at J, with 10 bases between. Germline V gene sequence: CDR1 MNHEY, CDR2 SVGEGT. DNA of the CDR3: TGTGCCAGCAGTCAGGGGCCCCATCAGCCCCAGCATTTT. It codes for CASSQGPHQPQHF.

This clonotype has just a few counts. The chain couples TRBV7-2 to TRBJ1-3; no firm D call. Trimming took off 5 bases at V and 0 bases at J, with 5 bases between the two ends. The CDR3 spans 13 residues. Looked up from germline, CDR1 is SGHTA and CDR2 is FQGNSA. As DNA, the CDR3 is TGTGCCAGCAGCATGAGCTCTGGAAACACCATATATTTT. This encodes CASSMSSGNTIYF.

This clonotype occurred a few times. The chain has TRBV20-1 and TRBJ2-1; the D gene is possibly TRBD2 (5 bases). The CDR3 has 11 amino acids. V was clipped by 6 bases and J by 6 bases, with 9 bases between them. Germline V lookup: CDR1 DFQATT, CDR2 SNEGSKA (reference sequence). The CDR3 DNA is TGCAGTGCCAGCGGAACCAATGAGCAGTTCTTC. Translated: CSASGTNEQFF.

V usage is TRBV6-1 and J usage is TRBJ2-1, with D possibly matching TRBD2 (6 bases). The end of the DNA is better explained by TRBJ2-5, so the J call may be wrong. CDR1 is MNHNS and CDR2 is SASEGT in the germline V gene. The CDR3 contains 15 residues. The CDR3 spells CASSKGRGWQETQYF. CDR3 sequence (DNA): TGTGCCAGCAGTAAAGGACGGGGGTGGCAAGAGACCCAGTACTTC.

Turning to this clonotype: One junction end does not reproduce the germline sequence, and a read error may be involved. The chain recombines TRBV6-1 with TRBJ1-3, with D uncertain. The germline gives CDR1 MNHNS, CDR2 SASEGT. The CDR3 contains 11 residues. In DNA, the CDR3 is TGTGCCGGCAGTATTGGAAACACCATATATTTT. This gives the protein CAGSIGNTIYF.

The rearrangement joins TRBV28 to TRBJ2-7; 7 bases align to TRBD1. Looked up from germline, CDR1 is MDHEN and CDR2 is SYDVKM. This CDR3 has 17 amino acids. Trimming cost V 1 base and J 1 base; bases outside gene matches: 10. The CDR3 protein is CASSLFPPPDRSYEQYF. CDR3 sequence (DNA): TGTGCCAGCAGTTTATTTCCCCCCCCGGACAGGTCCTACGAGCAGTACTTC.

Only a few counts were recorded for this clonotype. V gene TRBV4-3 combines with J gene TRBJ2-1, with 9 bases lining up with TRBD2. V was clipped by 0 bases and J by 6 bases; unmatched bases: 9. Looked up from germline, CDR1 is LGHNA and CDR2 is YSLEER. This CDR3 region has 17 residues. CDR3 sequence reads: CASSQDMLAGVGNEQFF. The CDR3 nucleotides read TGCGCCAGCAGCCAAGACATGTTAGCGGGGGTAGGCAATGAGCAGTTCTTC.

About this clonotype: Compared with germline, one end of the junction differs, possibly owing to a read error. The CDR3 DNA is TGTGCCAGCAGCCCAGACAGGGCTGATGGCTGCACCTTC. Amino acid sequence: CASSPDRADGCTF. The chain has TRBV7-9 and TRBJ1-2, with 7 bases identical to TRBD1. Germline V gene sequence: CDR1 SEHNR, CDR2 FQNEAQ (reference sequence). This CDR3 region has 13 residues.